A selection of T cell receptor beta chains follows, all from one sample in a study of cytomegalovirus exposure and HLA in healthy donors. The data were produced by immunoSEQ multiplex PCR, yet TCRdb's version contains in-frame clones alone and is incomplete. The data contain 150,000 or so clones, roughly four fifths of them seen just once; the ten biggest clones take up 3%. The sample comprised PBMCs. These receptors all stem from a man between 35 and 55 years old in good health and CMV-seropositive. CDR3s include the opening cysteine and the closing phenylalanine or tryptophan. Fields, in order: V gene, J gene, CDR3 length, clone size, D gene, CDR3 DNA, CDR3 protein. The D gene is left open where the match is weak. Clone size is not always given. Where it is, it says once, few, many or a class for expanded clones.

>TRBV6-5|TRBJ2-2|15|few|NA
TGTGCCAGCAGTTTAGGACTTGTCGGGGCCGGGGAGCTGTTTTTT
CASSLGLVGAGELFF
>TRBV27|TRBJ1-2|16|NA|NA
TGTGCCAGCTCCGCCGGCGGTCCCCGACCCGTCTATGGCTACACCTTC
CASSAGGPRPVYGYTF
>TRBV7-2|TRBJ1-1|13|NA|NA
TGTGCCAGCAGCTTAGAGCCACTCACTGAAGCTTTCTTT
CASSLEPLTEAFF
>TRBV6-6|TRBJ2-7|14|NA|TRBD2
TGTGCCAGCACCATGGCGGGGGGCTTCTACGAGCAGTACTTC
CASTMAGGFYEQYF
>TRBV28|TRBJ1-6|15|NA|NA
TGTGCCAGCAGTCTCCCTACACGGCGGGGGTCACCCCTCCACTTT
CASSLPTRRGSPLHF
>TRBV25-1|TRBJ1-2|13|NA|NA
TGTGCCAGCAGTGAACAGAAGAACTATGGCTACACCTTC
CASSEQKNYGYTF
>TRBV19|TRBJ2-2|15|NA|NA
TGTGCCAGTAGTATAAGGACTTACGACACCGGGGAGCTGTTTTTT
CASSIRTYDTGELFF
>TRBV7-6|TRBJ2-2|16|NA|TRBD2
TGTGCCAGCAGCTTGGGGACTAGGGCTCTAGTCGGGGAGCTGTTTTTT
CASSLGTRALVGELFF
>TRBV10-3|TRBJ1-1|13|NA|TRBD1
TGTGCCGCTCGGGGGACAGCGAACACTGAAGCTTTCTTT
CAARGTANTEAFF
>TRBV11-2|TRBJ2-2|16|NA|TRBD2
TGTGCCAGCAGCCCCCCTAGCGGGAGGGGGGGCGGGGAGCTGTTTTTT
CASSPPSGRGGGELFF
>TRBV19|TRBJ2-5|16|NA|TRBD2
TGTGCCAGTAGTAGAAAACTAGCGGGAGCGGCGGAGACCCAGTACTTC
CASSRKLAGAAETQYF
>TRBV5-6|TRBJ2-7|15|NA|TRBD2
TGTGCCAGCAGCTTCCGCTTGGCGGGAGTCAACGAGCAGTACTTC
CASSFRLAGVNEQYF
>TRBV6-1|TRBJ2-2|16|once|TRBD1
TGTGCCAGCAGTGAATCGCAGGGGGCAGTGACCGGGGAGCTGTTTTTT
CASSESQGAVTGELFF
>TRBV11-3|TRBJ2-5|13|NA|NA
TGTGCCAGCAGCCTCACCCCGGTATCGACCCAGTACTTC
CASSLTPVSTQYF
>TRBV18|TRBJ2-4|14|NA|NA
TGTGCCAGCTCACCACCTTACTCACAAAACATTCAGTACTTC
CASSPPYSQNIQYF
>TRBV9|TRBJ2-1|16|few|TRBD2
TGTGCCAGCAGCGTAGGGCTAGCGGGAGGCTACAATGAGCAGTTCTTC
CASSVGLAGGYNEQFF
>TRBV19|TRBJ1-2|16|NA|NA
TGTGCCAGTATCCCCACAGGGAATTCCGTTGACTATGGCTACACCTTC
CASIPTGNSVDYGYTF
>TRBV19|TRBJ1-1|14|NA|TRBD1
TGTGCCAGTAGTATAGCAGGGGGCGTGTCGAGAGCTTTCTTT
CASSIAGGVSRAFF
>TRBV28|TRBJ2-3|16|few|TRBD1
TGTGCCAGCAGTCCATCACAGGGGCGAGGCACAGATACGCAGTATTTT
CASSPSQGRGTDTQYF